This T cell receptor beta chain is from a study of vaccination and CD4 T cells after COVID-19. About the study: Overlapping peptides covering the spike proteins of SARS-CoV-2, HCoV-NL63, HCoV-OC43 and HCoV-229E were added to stimulate cells.

Only a few counts were recorded for this clonotype. Its matching antigen is unknown. This CDR3 has 12 amino acids. V was clipped by 8 bases and J by 4 bases, with 10 bases between them. Germline assignment: CDR1 SGHTA and CDR2 FQGNSA. Documented treatment: roughly 11-day PBMC culture with coronavirus spike peptide pools or control peptides (ViraFEST assay). Unexposed donor CD4+ T cells predated the COVID-19 pandemic, collected 2011-2018. Oncomine TCR Beta short-read sequencing was applied to DNA from cultured CD4+ T cells. The genomic DNA was obtained from cultured CD4+ T cells by extraction with the QIAamp micro DNA kit. From the PCR reads, TCRdb called clonotypes with MiXCR, one entry per CDR3 protein. The data hold several thousand distinct CDR3 sequences, with 25% to 40% observed a single time.

The chain uses TRBV7-2 and TRBJ2-3, with TRBD2 as a possible D gene (5 bases). Material: CD4+ T cells from blood, cultured in vitro. The receptor was isolated from a human donor in good health. This CDR3 is CASERVSDTQYF. CDR3 bases: TGTGCCAGCGAGAGGGTTTCAGATACGCAGTATTTT.